These T cell receptor beta chains were read from a single sample in a study of cytomegalovirus exposure and HLA in healthy donors. Assay: immunoSEQ multiplex PCR; the TCRdb copy retains only in-frame clones and omits some. The table records some 57,000 clones, about 81% of them present only once. The specimen sequenced was PBMCs. These receptors were collected from a woman aged 25-40 years in good health and CMV-seronegative. The CDR3 runs from the conserved cysteine through the conserved F or W. The order of the fields is clone size, J gene, D gene, V gene, CDR3 protein, CDR3 DNA. A D gene is named only where the DNA matches it firmly. Clone size is given for some rows only: seen once, a few or many times, or a class if the clone is expanded.

>-|TRBJ1-2|-|TRBV2
CASRPGDYGYTF
TGTGCCAGCAGACCGGGGGACTATGGCTACACCTTC
>-|TRBJ1-5|TRBD1|TRBV28
CASSLATGGVQPQHF
TGTGCCAGCAGTTTGGCGACAGGGGGCGTTCAGCCCCAGCATTTT
>few|TRBJ1-1|TRBD1|TRBV19
CASTPGQGGTEAFF
TGTGCCAGTACTCCGGGACAGGGGGGCACTGAAGCTTTCTTT
>few|TRBJ2-1|TRBD1|TRBV28
CASSPDRGTSNEQFF
TGTGCCAGCAGCCCGGACAGGGGGACTAGCAATGAGCAGTTCTTC
>once|TRBJ1-1|-|TRBV5-1
CASSLEIGTTEAFF
TGCGCCAGCAGCTTGGAGATTGGCACCACTGAAGCTTTCTTT
>-|TRBJ1-2|-|TRBV7-2
CASSPLPGTNYGYTF
TGTGCCAGCAGCCCCCTCCCAGGGACTAACTATGGCTACACCTTC
>-|TRBJ2-4|TRBD1|TRBV2
CAGAVTGAAKNIQYF
TGTGCCGGCGCGGTAACAGGGGCGGCCAAAAACATTCAGTACTTC
>-|TRBJ1-2|-|TRBV29-1
CSVEGRQATVYGYTF
TGCAGCGTTGAAGGCCGACAGGCTACGGTCTATGGCTACACCTTC
>once|TRBJ1-2|-|TRBV15
CATSRDPGTRRYYGYTF
TGTGCCACCAGCAGAGATCCCGGGACTAGGAGATATTATGGCTACACCTTC
>few|TRBJ2-1|TRBD2|TRBV4-1
CASSQDGLAGAGPTRNEQFF
TGCGCCAGCAGCCAAGATGGGCTAGCGGGAGCGGGGCCTACGCGCAATGAGCAGTTCTTC
>-|TRBJ1-1|-|TRBV5-1
CASSWDGTGGAFF
TGCGCCAGCAGCTGGGACGGGACTGGGGGAGCTTTCTTT
>-|TRBJ2-7|TRBD2|TRBV19
CASSILPRAGGGYEQYF
TGTGCCAGTAGTATACTCCCTAGAGCGGGAGGAGGATACGAGCAGTACTTC
>-|TRBJ2-1|-|TRBV6-1
CASSEYTTPRGLNSNEQFF
TGTGCCAGCAGTGAGTATACCACTCCCCGCGGGCTAAACAGCAATGAGCAGTTCTTC
>-|TRBJ2-3|-|TRBV30
CAWSIRDTQYF
TGTGCCTGGAGTATTCGAGATACGCAGTATTTT
>-|TRBJ2-3|TRBD1|TRBV2
CASSERTGGTDTQYF
TGTGCCAGCAGTGAAAGGACAGGGGGCACAGATACGCAGTATTTT
>-|TRBJ2-2|-|TRBV9
CASTREIRNTGELFF
TGTGCCAGCACCCGGGAAATTAGGAACACCGGGGAGCTGTTTTTT
>-|TRBJ1-2|-|TRBV9
CASSSLATRLSGYTF
TGTGCCAGCAGCTCCTTGGCGACACGTCTGAGTGGCTACACCTTC
>-|TRBJ2-3|-|TRBV5-4
CASSSPEGDGTDTQYF
TGTGCCAGCAGCTCCCCTGAGGGGGATGGAACAGATACGCAGTATTTT
>-|TRBJ1-3|-|TRBV5-8
CASRREGTPGNTIYF
TGTGCCAGCAGGCGGGAGGGTACTCCTGGAAACACCATATATTTT
>-|TRBJ1-2|-|TRBV19
CASCKQKAAYGYTF
TGTGCTAGTTGCAAGCAGAAGGCGGCATACGGCTACACCTTC
>-|TRBJ1-4|TRBD1|TRBV6-5
CASSRLGQGNEKLFF
TGTGCCAGCAGTCGACTTGGACAGGGCAATGAAAAACTGTTTTTT
>once|TRBJ2-1|TRBD2|TRBV29-1
CSVDAGGARGDNEQFF
TGCAGCGTTGATGCGGGGGGGGCAAGGGGTGACAATGAGCAGTTCTTC
>-|TRBJ2-2|TRBD2|TRBV5-1
CASSFNPSGRAVTGELFF
TGCGCCAGCAGCTTCAATCCTAGCGGGAGGGCCGTCACCGGGGAGCTGTTTTTT
>-|TRBJ1-2|TRBD1|TRBV28
CASSPPGTGLNYGYTF
TGTGCCAGCAGCCCTCCCGGGACAGGGTTAAACTATGGCTACACCTTC
>few|TRBJ1-2|-|TRBV7-9
CASSLGGQGSYGYTF
TGTGCCAGCAGCTTAGGAGGTCAGGGATCGTATGGCTACACCTTC
>-|TRBJ2-7|-|TRBV28
CASLGDYEQYF
TGTGCCAGTCTCGGGGACTACGAGCAGTACTTC
>few|TRBJ1-5|-|TRBV27
CASSYSGQSNQPQHF
TGTGCCAGCAGTTATTCCGGACAGAGCAATCAGCCCCAGCATTTT
>-|TRBJ2-7|-|TRBV28
CASRLAVPGEQYF
TGTGCCAGCAGACTAGCCGTCCCGGGCGAGCAGTACTTC
>-|TRBJ1-5|TRBD1|TRBV27
CASSSTGERRSNQPQHF
TGTGCCAGCAGTTCTACAGGGGAGCGAAGGAGCAATCAGCCCCAGCATTTT
>-|TRBJ1-2|-|TRBV5-6
CASRSGAGWNGYTF
TGTGCCAGCAGATCTGGAGCAGGGTGGAACGGCTACACCTTC
>-|TRBJ2-1|TRBD1|TRBV29-1
CSVEWRTGGEQFF
TGCAGCGTTGAATGGAGAACAGGGGGTGAGCAGTTCTTC
>-|TRBJ2-3|-|TRBV6-6
CASSAGADTQYF
TGTGCCAGCTCGGCAGGGGCAGATACGCAGTATTTT
>-|TRBJ2-4|TRBD2|TRBV4-1
CASSLLAGDQNIQYF
TGCGCCAGCAGCCTCCTAGCGGGAGATCAAAACATTCAGTACTTC
>-|TRBJ1-6|-|TRBV5-1
CASSERGYNSPLHF
TGCGCCAGCAGCGAAAGAGGGTATAATTCACCCCTCCACTTT
>few|TRBJ2-1|TRBD2|TRBV5-4
CASSSGLAGVSNEQFF
TGTGCCAGCAGCTCCGGACTAGCGGGAGTGTCCAATGAGCAGTTCTTC
>-|TRBJ2-5|TRBD2|TRBV5-1
CASSHSGKQETQYF
TGCGCCAGCAGCCACAGCGGGAAACAAGAGACCCAGTACTTC
>-|TRBJ2-1|TRBD2|TRBV6-5
CASSYGTSGLDEQFF
TGTGCCAGCAGTTACGGGACTAGCGGGTTAGATGAGCAGTTCTTC
>-|TRBJ1-2|-|TRBV27
CASSFSGYSYGYTF
TGTGCCAGCAGTTTCTCAGGGTATAGCTATGGCTACACCTTC
>-|TRBJ1-2|-|TRBV7-9
CASSFDRMGGYTF
TGTGCCAGCAGCTTTGACAGGATGGGGGGCTACACCTTC
>-|TRBJ2-5|TRBD2|TRBV7-9
CASRLAGGPSETQYF
TGTGCCAGCAGACTAGCGGGAGGGCCGAGCGAGACCCAGTACTTC
>-|TRBJ1-6|TRBD1|TRBV6-5
CASRNPDRDSPLHF
TGTGCCAGCAGGAACCCGGACAGGGACTCACCCCTCCACTTT
>-|TRBJ1-6|-|TRBV25-1
CASRPGHMNSPLHF
TGTGCCAGCAGACCGGGACACATGAATTCACCCCTCCACTTT
>-|TRBJ2-2|TRBD1|TRBV28
CASWDSPNTGELFF
TGTGCCAGCTGGGACAGTCCGAACACCGGGGAGCTGTTTTTT
>-|TRBJ1-1|-|TRBV6-1
CASSVPDGGGTEAFF
TGTGCCAGCAGTGTCCCGGACGGGGGAGGCACTGAAGCTTTCTTT
>-|TRBJ1-5|-|TRBV27
CASSYRWSSNQPQHF
TGTGCCAGCAGTTACCGGTGGAGTAGCAATCAGCCCCAGCATTTT
>-|TRBJ2-7|-|TRBV6-5
CASSYSGRGADEQYF
TGTGCCAGCAGTTACTCGGGACGGGGGGCCGACGAGCAGTACTTC
>-|TRBJ2-2|-|TRBV11-2
CASSPRSGELFF
TGTGCCAGCAGCCCGCGGAGCGGGGAGCTGTTTTTT
>-|TRBJ1-5|TRBD1|TRBV4-1
CASSQEGQYSNQPQHF
TGCGCCAGCAGCCAAGAGGGACAGTACAGCAATCAGCCCCAGCATTTT
>-|TRBJ2-1|-|TRBV11-2
CASSSARAGITAVYNEQFF
TGTGCCAGCAGCTCCGCCCGGGCCGGGATCACAGCGGTCTACAATGAGCAGTTCTTC
>-|TRBJ1-5|-|TRBV6-5
CASSYSIGGNQPQHF
TGTGCCAGCAGTTACTCTATCGGGGGCAATCAGCCCCAGCATTTT
>few|TRBJ1-6|TRBD1|TRBV5-6
CASSVRQGWRNSSPLHF
TGTGCCAGCAGCGTAAGACAGGGGTGGAGGAATAGTTCACCCCTCCACTTT
>-|TRBJ1-4|-|TRBV19
CASSARGSINEKLFF
TGTGCCAGCTCCGCTAGGGGGTCAATAAATGAAAAACTGTTTTTT
>-|TRBJ2-7|TRBD1|TRBV2
CATVPDRGLREQYF
TGTGCCACGGTACCTGACAGGGGTCTGAGGGAGCAGTACTTC
>few|TRBJ1-1|-|TRBV7-9
CASSFGREAFF
TGTGCCAGCAGTTTTGGCAGGGAAGCTTTCTTT
>once|TRBJ2-3|TRBD1|TRBV9
CASSVQLQGATGFGTDTQYF
TGTGCCAGCAGCGTTCAGTTACAGGGGGCGACGGGTTTCGGCACAGATACGCAGTATTTT